The 7 T cell receptor beta chains below were found in one sample sequenced in a study of OX40 agonist ivuxolimab in advanced cancers. The method was immunoSEQ multiplex PCR; TCRdb's version includes in-frame clones alone and lacks a portion of them. In the table there are about 78,000 clones, 80% to 90% of which are singletons. The input for sequencing was CD4+ or CD8+ T cells sorted from blood, taken in a trial of the OX40 agonist ivuxolimab. The receptor source for this set is an adult with an advanced solid tumor such as melanoma, head and neck, liver or kidney cancer.

A single count supports this clone. V usage is TRBV27 and J usage is TRBJ2-3; no reliable D call. Between the trimmed V and J ends, which lost 1 base and 4 bases, there was a span of 12 bases. Per germline, CDR1 MNHEY and CDR2 SMNVEV (reference sequence). The CDR3 spans 15 residues. The CDR3 region is CASSLWAVGPDTQYF. The DNA of the CDR3 is TGTGCCAGCAGTTTATGGGCAGTAGGACCAGATACGCAGTATTTT.

The CDR3, as DNA: TGTGCCAGTAGAGAGGGCCCCAAGGGCTACACCTTC. It translates to CASREGPKGYTF. The chain recombines TRBV19 with TRBJ1-2; unclear D gene. This CDR3 is built from 12 residues. The germline V gene encodes CDR1 LNHDA and CDR2 SQIVND (reference sequence). V shed 6 bases and J shed 8 bases, with 13 bases lying between them.

J is TRBJ2-1 and V is TRBV29-1; TRBD2 matches at 9 bases. This CDR3 contains 13 residues. The V segment lost 7 bases and the J segment 6 bases; nucleotides outside the gene matches: 7. Germline loops: CDR1 SQVTM, CDR2 ANQGSEA. The CDR3 region has the DNA TGCAGCGGGGGGGGTAGCGGGAGCAATGAGCAGTTCTTC. Its protein product is CSGGGSGSNEQFF.

In its sample, this clone was seen a few times. The chain carries TRBV19 and TRBJ1-5, with no clear D. V was cut by 5 bases and J by 3 bases, with 17 bases left in between. Germline V gives CDR1 LNHDA, CDR2 SQIVND (reference sequence). The CDR3 contains 16 residues. Written as DNA, the CDR3 is TGTGCCAGTAGTCTCTCCACCACGAGGGACAATCAGCCCCAGCATTTT. Translated, it gives CASSLSTTRDNQPQHF. Drawing the rest from reference TRBV19 and TRBJ1-5, the complete variable domain is DGGITQSPKYLFRKEGQNVTLSCEQNLNHDAMYWYRQDPGQGLRLIYYSQIVNDFQKGDIAEGYSVSREKKESFPLTVTSAQKNPTAFYLCASSLSTTRDNQPQHFGDGTRLSIL.

This chain connects TRBV5-1 to TRBJ1-1, with TRBD1 matching 7 bases. V shed 4 bases, J shed 6 bases, and the junction held 12 bases outside the gene matches. The CDR3 totals 15 residues. The germline V gene has CDR1 SGHRS and CDR2 YFSETQ. CDR3 residues: CASSVGTEVLAEAFF. The CDR3 DNA sequence: TGCGCCAGCAGCGTGGGGACAGAGGTTTTGGCTGAAGCTTTCTTT. Complete variable domain (other parts from reference TRBV5-1 and TRBJ1-1): KAGVTQTPRYLIKTRGQQVTLSCSPISGHRSVSWYQQTPGQGLQFLFEYFSETQRNKGNFPGRFSGRQFSNSRSEMNVSTLELGDSALYLCASSVGTEVLAEAFFGQGTRLTVV.

The chain links TRBV5-1 to TRBJ2-1; 14 bases align to TRBD2. The CDR3 length is 20 residues. Trimming at V came to 5 bases and at J to 5 bases, leaving 18 bases not matched to a gene. Germline V gene sequence: CDR1 SGHRS, CDR2 YFSETQ. The CDR3 loop is CASRYSTTGTSGSRHNEQFF. CDR3 sequence (DNA): TGCGCCAGCAGGTATTCCACAACCGGGACTAGCGGGAGTCGGCACAATGAGCAGTTCTTC. The full variable domain, with the rest looked up from reference TRBV5-1 and TRBJ2-1, is KAGVTQTPRYLIKTRGQQVTLSCSPISGHRSVSWYQQTPGQGLQFLFEYFSETQRNKGNFPGRFSGRQFSNSRSEMNVSTLELGDSALYLCASRYSTTGTSGSRHNEQFFGPGTRLTVL.

The rearrangement links TRBV11-3 to TRBJ2-1; 11 nucleotides agree with TRBD2. The CDR3 is 15 amino acids. The germline V gene has CDR1 SGHNT and CDR2 YENEEA. V trimming: 1 base; J trimming: 7 bases; junction bases outside the gene matches: 3. The CDR3 DNA follows: TGTGCCAGCAGCTTAGGACTAGCGGGAACGAATGAGCAGTTCTTC. The encoded protein is CASSLGLAGTNEQFF.